The 25 T cell receptor beta chains listed next were all sequenced from one sample in a study of T cell responses to AZD1222 COVID-19 vaccine. Data came from immunoSEQ multiplex PCR; TCRdb stores just in-frame clones and leaves some out. The sample holds over 45,000 clones, approximately 83% seen once. The sample in question was peripheral blood, obtained on day 0 of AZD1222 vaccination. Receptors were obtained from an adult in good health.

The rearrangement joins TRBV15 to TRBJ1-1; D possibly corresponds to TRBD1 (6 bases). Per germline, CDR1 LNHNV and CDR2 YYDKDF (reference sequence). The CDR3 length is 16 residues. Trimming removed 3 bases at V and 2 bases at J, with 16 bases between. The CDR3 region has the DNA TGTGCCACCAGCAGGGGCCAAACAGGGATCAACACTGAAGCTTTCTTT. Translating gives CATSRGQTGINTEAFF.

This rearrangement joins TRBV11-2 to TRBJ2-7; tentatively, D is TRBD1 (6 bases). Trimming shortened V by 0 bases and J by 1 base, and 10 bases separated the two germline ends. CDR1 SGHAT and CDR2 FQNNGV come from the germline V gene. CDR3 length equals 15 residues. The CDR3 is CASSLEAGASYEQYF. In DNA form, the CDR3 reads TGTGCCAGCAGCTTAGAGGCAGGGGCGTCCTACGAGCAGTACTTC.

The V and J genes are TRBV19 and TRBJ2-3; 11 nucleotides line up with TRBD1. Germline loops: CDR1 LNHDA, CDR2 SQIVND (reference sequence). There are 15 residues in the CDR3. Germline trimming cut 5 bases from V and 5 bases from J; bases unmatched to any gene: 6. The CDR3 sequence is CASSPGQGAGDTQYF. The CDR3 DNA follows: TGTGCCAGTAGTCCCGGACAGGGGGCGGGAGATACGCAGTATTTT.

The genes are TRBV2 and TRBJ1-1; no clear D. This CDR3 spans 14 amino acids. The V end lost 1 base, the J end lost 1 base, and 7 bases lay between the germline ends. Per the germline V gene, CDR1 is SNHLY and CDR2 is FYNNEI. CDR3 in amino acids: CASSEGESNTEAFF. As DNA, the CDR3 is TGTGCCAGCAGTGAAGGAGAGTCGAACACTGAAGCTTTCTTT. The full variable domain, with the rest looked up from reference TRBV2 and TRBJ1-1, is EPEVTQTPSHQVTQMGQEVILRCVPISNHLYFYWYRQILGQKVEFLVSFYNNEISEKSEIFDDQFSVERPDGSNFTLKIRSTKLEDSAMYFCASSEGESNTEAFFGQGTRLTVV.

The V and J genes are TRBV19 and TRBJ1-5; unclear D gene. The CDR3 has 16 amino acids. From germline, CDR1 is LNHDA and CDR2 SQIVND (reference sequence). V was cut by 2 bases and J by 4 bases, with 15 bases left in between. DNA for the CDR3: TGTGCCAGTAGTATAAACTACAGTCCCGGGAATCAGCCCCAGCATTTT. The encoded protein is CASSINYSPGNQPQHF.

The V and J genes are TRBV20-1 and TRBJ2-7; 8 nucleotides line up with TRBD2. There are 13 residues in the CDR3. The junction had 2 bases not matched to a gene; V was cut back by 3 bases and J by 1 base. Germline V CDR1 and CDR2: DFQATT, SNEGSKA (reference sequence). CDR3 sequence: CSASSGDSYEQYF. CDR3 coding DNA: TGCAGTGCTAGTAGCGGGGATTCCTACGAGCAGTACTTC.

This clone has more than one count but fewer than ten. This chain joins TRBV5-4 and TRBJ2-3, with 7 bases identical to TRBD2. After removal of 0 bases from V and 3 bases from J, the junction contained 7 bases not matched to a gene. The CDR3 loop spans 16 amino acids. In germline, CDR1 is SGHNT, CDR2 YYREEE (reference sequence). The chain's CDR3 is CASSLDSWGGTDTQYF. DNA of the CDR3: TGTGCCAGCAGCTTGGATAGTTGGGGAGGGACAGATACGCAGTATTTT.

The chain has TRBV27 and TRBJ1-2; D is ambiguous. This CDR3 comprises 15 residues. Germline CDR1 reads MNHEY; CDR2 reads SMNVEV (reference sequence). With 3 bases removed from V and 1 base from J, the gap between germline ends came to 12 bases. This CDR3 reads CASSLNGGRNYGYTF. Here the CDR3 DNA reads TGTGCCAGCAGTTTGAATGGTGGGCGTAACTATGGCTACACCTTC.

The chain links TRBV5-1 to TRBJ2-7; D is unclear. This CDR3 has 14 residues. CDR1 and CDR2 from the germline V gene are SGHRS and YFSETQ. Deletions cut 1 base from V and 3 bases from J, with 11 bases between. For the CDR3, the DNA is TGCGCCAGCAGCTTGAGTGACTGGAACTACGAGCAGTACTTC. Its protein product is CASSLSDWNYEQYF. The variable domain in full, completed from reference TRBV5-1 and TRBJ2-7, reads KAGVTQTPRYLIKTRGQQVTLSCSPISGHRSVSWYQQTPGQGLQFLFEYFSETQRNKGNFPGRFSGRQFSNSRSEMNVSTLELGDSALYLCASSLSDWNYEQYFGPGTRLTVT.

The V call is TRBV6-1, the J call TRBJ2-3; either TRBD1 or TRBD2 may supply D (5 bases each). V lost 2 bases to trimming and J lost 14 bases, with 11 bases between them. CDR1 is MNHNS and CDR2 is SASEGT in the germline V gene. The CDR3 runs to 11 residues. CDR3 in amino acids: CASSEQGVMYF. The CDR3 region has the DNA TGTGCCAGCAGTGAACAGGGAGTAATGTATTTT.

This clone appeared once. V is TRBV27 and J is TRBJ2-1; 9 positions agree with TRBD1. After removal of 4 bases from V and 0 bases from J, the junction contained 7 bases not matched to a gene. Per the germline V gene, CDR1 is MNHEY and CDR2 is SMNVEV (reference sequence). The CDR3 extends over 17 amino acids. The CDR3 reads CASSSDRGWSSYNEQFF. The CDR3 DNA follows: TGTGCCAGCAGTTCCGACAGGGGGTGGAGCTCCTACAATGAGCAGTTCTTC.

The chain links TRBV7-9 to TRBJ2-3, with TRBD2 as a possible D gene (6 bases). The germline V and J ends were trimmed by 5 bases and 2 bases, with 14 bases remaining between them. CDR3 length: 15 residues. CDR1 and CDR2 (germline): SEHNR, FQNEAQ (reference sequence). The CDR3 DNA follows: TGTGCCAGCAGCCCCTCGGGGGTCTTCACAGATACGCAGTATTTT. This sequence encodes CASSPSGVFTDTQYF. Supplemented by reference TRBV7-9 and TRBJ2-3, the full variable domain reads DTGVSQNPRHKITKRGQNVTFRCDPISEHNRLYWYRQTLGQGPEFLTYFQNEAQLEKSRLLSDRFSAERPKGSFSTLEIQRTEQGDSAMYLCASSPSGVFTDTQYFGPGTRLTVL.

J is TRBJ2-7 and V is TRBV12-5; unclear D gene. The CDR3 has 15 residues. Germline V CDR1 and CDR2: LGHNT, FRNRAP. V lost 4 bases, J lost 6 bases, and 19 bases lay in between. The CDR3 here is CASGYSRFTIVEQYF. CDR3 in DNA: TGTGCTAGTGGTTATAGTCGATTTACAATTGTCGAGCAGTACTTC.

The J gene is TRBJ2-1, the V gene TRBV29-1; 9 nucleotides align to TRBD1. Germline CDR1 and CDR2: SQVTM and ANQGSEA. This CDR3 is 18 amino acids long. J lost 7 bases, V lost 1 base, and 17 bases had no gene match. The CDR3 reads CSVEGVISGSDRGNEQFF. The DNA for the CDR3 is TGCAGCGTTGAAGGGGTTATTAGTGGTTCGGACAGGGGAAATGAGCAGTTCTTC.

This rearrangement joins TRBV6-5 to TRBJ2-5, with 8 bases fitting TRBD2. The length of the CDR3 is 13 residues. The V and J ends lost 6 bases and 6 bases, in that order; junction bases with no gene match: 6. CDR1 is MNHEY, CDR2 SVGAGI, per germline. CDR3 loop: CASSGSGGQTQYF. CDR3 nucleotide sequence: TGTGCCAGCAGCGGGTCGGGGGGGCAGACCCAGTACTTC.

The chain links TRBV5-1 to TRBJ2-2; unclear D gene. Germline CDR1 SGHRS, CDR2 YFSETQ. The V end was cut by 4 bases, the J end by 3 bases, with 4 bases between. This CDR3 has 12 amino acids. The CDR3 coding sequence is TGCGCCAGCAGCATGGACACCGGGGAGCTGTTTTTT. This codes for CASSMDTGELFF.

The chain recombines TRBV19 with TRBJ2-1; the match to TRBD1 covers 10 bases. The CDR3 has 15 amino acids. V lost 5 bases to trimming and J lost 7 bases; unmatched junction nucleotides: 8. Per the germline V gene, CDR1 is LNHDA and CDR2 is SQIVND (reference sequence). The CDR3 coding sequence is TGTGCCAGTAGTTCGGGACAGGGGTCAATTAATGAGCAGTTCTTC. Translating gives CASSSGQGSINEQFF. Full variable domain (missing parts from reference TRBV19 and TRBJ2-1): DGGITQSPKYLFRKEGQNVTLSCEQNLNHDAMYWYRQDPGQGLRLIYYSQIVNDFQKGDIAEGYSVSREKKESFPLTVTSAQKNPTAFYLCASSSGQGSINEQFFGPGTRLTVL.

The chain combines TRBV19 with TRBJ2-7; D gene ambiguous. Trimming removed 3 bases from V and 3 bases from J, with 9 bases in between. Germline V CDR1 and CDR2: LNHDA, SQIVND (reference sequence). The CDR3 is made up of 13 amino acids. The CDR3 region is CASSISLYYEQYF. The CDR3, as DNA: TGTGCCAGTAGTATTTCCCTATACTACGAGCAGTACTTC.

The V gene is TRBV19, the J gene TRBJ1-2, with D unresolved. Germline CDR1 is LNHDA and CDR2 is SQIVND (reference sequence). V was pared by 6 bases and J by 0 bases, with 5 bases between. The length of the CDR3 is 12 residues. CDR3 loop: CASRNPNYGYTF. CDR3 bases: TGTGCCAGTAGAAACCCTAACTATGGCTACACCTTC.

The chain has TRBV18 and TRBJ1-4; 7 positions match TRBD1. The CDR3 spans 16 residues. V lost 2 bases to trimming and J lost 1 base; unmatched junction nucleotides: 4. CDR1 KGHSH and CDR2 LQKENI come from the germline V gene. In nucleotides, the CDR3 is TGTGCCAGCTCACCAAGGGGACAGAAAACTAATGAAAAACTGTTTTTT. Its translation: CASSPRGQKTNEKLFF.

The rearrangement uses TRBV7-9 and TRBJ2-7; possibly TRBD1 for D (6 bases). The V gene's germline CDR1 is SEHNR and CDR2 FQNEAQ (reference sequence). Trimming removed 1 base from V and 2 bases from J, with 9 bases in between. This CDR3 contains 14 residues. CDR3 in DNA: TGTGCCAGCAGCTTAGTGGGGGCTACCTACGAGCAGTACTTC. Translation gives CASSLVGATYEQYF.

The rearrangement joins TRBV7-9 to TRBJ2-3, with 8 nucleotides matching TRBD1. CDR1 SEHNR and CDR2 FQNEAQ come from the germline V gene (reference sequence). Germline trimming cut 5 bases from V and 3 bases from J; bases unmatched to any gene: 4. This CDR3 is 14 amino acids long. The CDR3 bases are TGTGCCAGCAGCACGGACAGGGAAACAGATACGCAGTATTTT. Protein: CASSTDRETDTQYF.

V is TRBV4-2 and J is TRBJ2-7, with 10 bases lining up with TRBD2. The CDR3 is made up of 14 amino acids. Germline V gives CDR1 LGHNA, CDR2 YNFKEQ. The V segment lost 6 bases and the J segment 6 bases; nucleotides outside the gene matches: 8. CDR3 amino acids: CASSPSGGKGEQYF. DNA for the CDR3: TGTGCCAGCAGTCCTAGCGGGGGAAAGGGCGAGCAGTACTTC.

The chain uses TRBV30 and TRBJ1-3; D uncertain. The length of the CDR3 is 12 residues. V was clipped by 0 bases and J by 4 bases, with 4 bases between them. Per the germline V gene, CDR1 is GTSNPN and CDR2 is SVGIG (reference sequence). The CDR3 protein is CAWSVTGNTIYF. In nucleotides, the CDR3 is TGTGCCTGGAGTGTAACCGGAAACACCATATATTTT. Filled out from reference TRBV30 and TRBJ1-3, the complete variable domain reads SQTIHQWPATLVQPVGSPLSLECTVEGTSNPNLYWYRQAAGRGLQLLFYSVGIGQISSEVPQNLSASRPQDRQFILSSKKLLLSDSGFYLCAWSVTGNTIYFGEGSWLTVV.

The genes are TRBV19 and TRBJ1-2; 7 positions match TRBD1. The V gene end was trimmed by 4 bases and the J gene end by 4 bases; junction bases not matched to a gene: 9. CDR1 is LNHDA and CDR2 is SQIVND in the germline V gene (reference sequence). This CDR3 contains 15 residues. CDR3 loop: CASSTGGQAPYGYTF. CDR3 nucleotide sequence: TGTGCCAGTAGTACGGGAGGACAGGCACCCTATGGCTACACCTTC. Full variable domain (outside the CDR3, taken from reference TRBV19 and TRBJ1-2): DGGITQSPKYLFRKEGQNVTLSCEQNLNHDAMYWYRQDPGQGLRLIYYSQIVNDFQKGDIAEGYSVSREKKESFPLTVTSAQKNPTAFYLCASSTGGQAPYGYTFGSGTRLTVV.